One sample yielded the 6 T cell receptor beta chains listed below, sequenced in a study of shared clonotypes between healthy human individuals. Sequencing was performed with immunoSEQ multiplex PCR; in TCRdb, only in-frame clones are kept and a portion is missing. This sample has under 2.5 million clones; about nine tenths occur once, and the top ten carry approximately 0.39%. The sample consisted of naive CD4+ T cells from PBMCs. Subset reported: CD45RA+ positively selected. These receptors all stem from a young man in good health. Some clones in this sample may be carry-over from other donors' samples.

Concerning this clone itself: Other nucleotide sequences from this sample produce the same CDR3. J is TRBJ1-2 and V is TRBV5-8; D unclear. CDR1 SGHTS and CDR2 YDEGEE come from the germline V gene. The ends were cut back, 2 bases at V and 3 bases at J, with 8 bases in the middle. The CDR3 totals 13 residues. The CDR3 DNA reads as TGTGCCAGCAGCTTAGGGAGGGACTATGGCTACACCTTC. Protein: CASSLGRDYGYTF.

The chain is built from TRBV2 and TRBJ2-7, with 9 bases identical to TRBD2. The CDR3 sequence is 15 residues long. Trimming took 3 bases from V and 5 from J; bases not matched to a gene: 8. Germline CDR1 reads SNHLY; CDR2 reads FYNNEI. For the CDR3, the DNA is TGTGCCAGCAGTGAGGTACTAGCGGGTGTCGACGAGCAGTACTTC. Its translation is CASSEVLAGVDEQYF.

The rearrangement uses TRBV4-1 and TRBJ2-5, with 11 nucleotides matching TRBD2. This CDR3 region has 14 residues. The ends lost 4 bases at V and 4 bases at J; junction bases unmatched: 2. Germline assignment: CDR1 MGHRA and CDR2 YSYEKL. CDR3 coding DNA: TGCGCCAGCAGCCTCGGACTAGCGGGAGAGACCCAGTACTTC. Translated, it gives CASSLGLAGETQYF.

The CDR3 is CASSLAPNQDYGYTF. DNA for the CDR3: TGCGCCAGCAGCTTGGCCCCTAACCAGGACTATGGCTACACCTTC. The V and J genes are TRBV5-1 and TRBJ1-2; D is uncertain. The CDR3 spans 15 residues. Deletions cut 0 bases from V and 3 bases from J, with 12 bases between. CDR1 and CDR2 (germline): SGHRS, YFSETQ.

J is TRBJ2-7 and V is TRBV13; 11 bases are shared with TRBD2. Losses at the gene ends were 4 bases for V and 0 bases for J; bases not matched to a gene: 5. The CDR3 contains 16 residues. Germline V CDR1 and CDR2: PRHDT, FYEKMQ (reference sequence). DNA for the CDR3: TGTGCCAGCAGCTCGGGACTAGCGGACGCCTCCTACGAGCAGTACTTC. It encodes CASSSGLADASYEQYF.

The chain employs TRBV2 and TRBJ2-3; no reliable D call. Germline-derived CDR1 and CDR2 are SNHLY and FYNNEI. CDR3 length equals 13 residues. V shed 11 bases and J shed 5 bases, with 17 bases lying between them. CDR3 nucleotide sequence: TGTGCCGGAAACTCGTCCCCGGGAGATACGCAGTATTTT. It specifies CAGNSSPGDTQYF.